Below are 30 T cell receptor beta chains sequenced from a single sample in a study of cytomegalovirus exposure and HLA in healthy donors. Primers included in the PCR were 60 Vbeta and 13 Jbeta primers. Only in-frame clones appear in the TCRdb table, and some are missing; sequencing was by immunoSEQ multiplex PCR. In the table there are around 200,000 clones, over 60% of which are singletons. Sequences were obtained from PBMCs. The receptors derive from a male donor in good health and CMV-seronegative.

Concerning this clone: Within the sample, other DNA sequences also encode this same CDR3. This chain uses TRBV6-1 with TRBJ2-7, with D possibly TRBD1 on 6 matching bases. The CDR3 spans 15 residues. Germline values: CDR1 MNHNS, CDR2 SASEGT. V dropped 5 bases and J dropped 4 bases, with 18 bases sitting between them. The CDR3 coding sequence is TGTGCCAGCAGTCTCCAGGGGACCGCGGTATACGAGCAGTACTTC. It codes for CASSLQGTAVYEQYF.

This chain links TRBV6-6 with TRBJ2-4, with 9 bases lining up with TRBD1. Germline lookup yields CDR1 MNHNY and CDR2 SVGAGI (reference sequence). The CDR3 extends over 16 amino acids. V trimming: 6 bases; J trimming: 0 bases; junction bases outside the gene matches: 6. The CDR3 bases are TGTGCCAGCAGCCGAGGGGACAGGGAAGCCAAAAACATTCAGTACTTC. It translates to CASSRGDREAKNIQYF.

The rearrangement uses TRBV5-6 and TRBJ1-5; tentative D call: TRBD1 (6 bases). Trimming pared 0 bases from V and 9 bases from J, leaving 16 bases between. The CDR3 runs to 15 residues. CDR1 is SGHDT, CDR2 YYEEEE, per germline. The CDR3 here is CASSLARRGERPQHF. CDR3 sequence (DNA): TGTGCCAGCAGCTTGGCCCGCAGGGGAGAGAGGCCCCAGCATTTT.

This clone was seen just once. The chain is built from TRBV6-5 and TRBJ1-1; D is unresolved. CDR1 and CDR2 (germline): MNHEY, SVGAGI. V shed 0 bases and J shed 0 bases, with 8 bases lying between them. The CDR3 loop spans 15 amino acids. The CDR3 DNA sequence: TGTGCCAGCAGTTACTCGACACCAATGAACACTGAAGCTTTCTTT. Its translation: CASSYSTPMNTEAFF.

The rearrangement links TRBV5-1 to TRBJ2-1; maybe TRBD2 (6 bases). CDR3 length: 14 residues. The V and J ends lost 3 bases and 6 bases respectively, with 13 bases between them. Germline V gene lookup returns CDR1 SGHRS and CDR2 YFSETQ. The CDR3: CASSSSGDANEQFF. CDR3 coding DNA: TGCGCCAGCAGCTCGTCGGGGGACGCCAATGAGCAGTTCTTC.

As concerns this clone: One end of the junction does not line up with germline, which may come from a read error. The chain couples TRBV4-3 to TRBJ1-1; D possibly corresponds to TRBD1 (5 bases). Looked up from germline, CDR1 is LGHNA and CDR2 is YSLEER. The CDR3 length is 13 residues. DNA of the CDR3: TGCGCCGGCAGCCTCGACAGGAACACTGAAGCTTTCTTT. It codes for CAGSLDRNTEAFF.

The chain is built from TRBV6-5 and TRBJ2-2; D is unresolved. This CDR3 has 12 residues. Trimming took 2 bases from V and 7 from J, leaving 5 bases between them. Germline CDR1 reads MNHEY; CDR2 reads SVGAGI. Here the CDR3 reads CASSYNSGELFF. Written as DNA, the CDR3 is TGTGCCAGCAGTTACAATAGCGGGGAGCTGTTTTTT.

The chain uses TRBV6-5 and TRBJ1-5; no firm D call. Germline V gene data show CDR1 as MNHEY and CDR2 as SVGAGI. The CDR3 has 14 residues. V was shortened by 5 bases and J by 2 bases, with 10 bases between the two germline ends. The CDR3 DNA follows: TGTGCCAGCAGTGTAGCTAGTGGCAATCAGCCCCAGCATTTT. It codes for CASSVASGNQPQHF.

The chain combines TRBV27 with TRBJ2-5, with D possibly matching TRBD2 (5 bases). In germline, CDR1 is MNHEY, CDR2 SMNVEV (reference sequence). This CDR3 has 13 residues. The germline V and J ends were trimmed by 6 bases and 4 bases, with 12 bases remaining between them. CDR3: CASSPIGRETQYF. The CDR3 DNA follows: TGTGCCAGCAGCCCGATAGGGAGAGAGACCCAGTACTTC.

This chain joins TRBV5-5 and TRBJ1-5; D not certain. Germline V gene lookup returns CDR1 SGHKS and CDR2 YYEKEE (reference sequence). V lost 4 bases, J lost 2 bases, and 10 bases lay in between. The CDR3 spans 14 residues. The CDR3 DNA reads TGTGCCAGCAGCAAGATAGAGGGCAATCAGCCCCAGCATTTT. Translating gives CASSKIEGNQPQHF. The full variable domain, with the rest looked up from reference TRBV5-5 and TRBJ1-5, is DAGVTQSPTHLIKTRGQQVTLRCSPISGHKSVSWYQQVLGQGPQFIFQYYEKEERGRGNFPDRFSARQFPNYSSELNVNALLLGDSALYLCASSKIEGNQPQHFGDGTRLSIL.

This rearrangement joins TRBV5-1 to TRBJ1-6; 8 bases agree with TRBD1. V shed 4 bases, J shed 7 bases, and the junction held 10 bases outside the gene matches. CDR1 and CDR2 from the germline V gene are SGHRS and YFSETQ. The CDR3 extends over 16 amino acids. The CDR3 loop reads CASSPDRGHPNSPLHF. The DNA of the CDR3 is TGCGCCAGCAGCCCTGACAGGGGCCACCCAAATTCACCCCTCCACTTT. Using reference TRBV5-1 and TRBJ1-6 for the parts outside the CDR3, the full variable domain is KAGVTQTPRYLIKTRGQQVTLSCSPISGHRSVSWYQQTPGQGLQFLFEYFSETQRNKGNFPGRFSGRQFSNSRSEMNVSTLELGDSALYLCASSPDRGHPNSPLHFGNGTRLTVT.

V is TRBV4-3 and J is TRBJ2-1, with a weak D call TRBD2 (5 bases). The CDR3 is made up of 14 amino acids. CDR1 is LGHNA and CDR2 is YSLEER in the germline V gene. Trimming cost V 0 bases and J 10 bases, with 13 bases left between them. The CDR3 DNA reads as TGCGCCAGCAGCCAAGAAGATAGAGGGCTCGAGCAGTTCTTC. Translation gives CASSQEDRGLEQFF.

This chain connects TRBV28 to TRBJ1-5; 7 positions match TRBD1. After removal of 7 bases from V and 1 base from J, the junction contained 7 bases not matched to a gene. The CDR3 spans 15 residues. In germline, CDR1 is MDHEN, CDR2 SYDVKM. CDR3 nucleotides: TGTGCCAGCAACTTTAGGGGGCTGAGCAATCAGCCCCAGCATTTT. This translates into CASNFRGLSNQPQHF.

Of note for this clone: The CDR3 carries no conserved terminal phenylalanine or tryptophan, so it likely arises from a read error. The DNA is omitted, as the CDR3 cannot be located on it reliably, and the CDR3 follows TCRdb's listing. The chain joins TRBV5-6 to TRBJ2-7; the D call TRBD2 from the table was never checked on the DNA. The CDR3 spans 12 amino acids, including both terminal residues. CDR1 SGHDT and CDR2 YYEEEE come from the germline V gene. The CDR3 loop reads CASSWGGGGGIL.

The chain links TRBV15 to TRBJ1-3; the D gene is possibly TRBD1 (6 bases). Trimming shortened V by 6 bases and J by 8 bases, and 20 bases separated the two germline ends. CDR1 LNHNV and CDR2 YYDKDF come from the germline V gene (reference sequence). The CDR3 runs to 15 residues. The CDR3 region has the DNA TGTGCCACCAGGCACCGGGACATCCCTCGGTACACCATATATTTT. It specifies CATRHRDIPRYTIYF.

The V call is TRBV6-5, the J call TRBJ2-1; TRBD2 matches at 9 bases. V lost 5 bases and J lost 4; bases outside the gene matches: 6. From germline, CDR1 is MNHEY and CDR2 SVGAGI. The CDR3 is 15 amino acids. The CDR3 sequence is CASSAETSGYNEQFF. The CDR3 coding sequence is TGTGCCAGCAGTGCAGAGACTAGCGGATACAATGAGCAGTTCTTC.

The chain links TRBV5-6 to TRBJ2-7, with TRBD1 as a possible D gene (6 bases). The ends were cut back, 3 bases at V and 4 bases at J, with 11 bases in the middle. From germline, CDR1 is SGHDT and CDR2 YYEEEE. This CDR3 contains 13 residues. Here the CDR3 DNA reads TGTGCCAGCAGCTGGATACAGGGTTACGAGCAGTACTTC. It encodes CASSWIQGYEQYF.

About this clone itself: The sample has other DNA sequences that encode this CDR3 too. V and J are TRBV7-2 and TRBJ2-1, with TRBD1 identical over 7 bases. CDR3 length equals 13 residues. The ends lost 3 bases at V and 5 bases at J; junction bases unmatched: 1. Per the germline V gene, CDR1 is SGHTA and CDR2 is FQGNSA. CDR3 DNA sequence: TGTGCCAGCAGCTTGGGACAGAACAATGAGCAGTTCTTC. As protein: CASSLGQNNEQFF.

This clone was detected a few times. J is TRBJ1-1 and V is TRBV5-4; the D gene is possibly TRBD1 (5 bases). The CDR3 is 13 residues long. The germline gives CDR1 SGHNT, CDR2 YYREEE (reference sequence). Trimming took 4 bases from V and 10 from J, leaving 17 bases between them. This CDR3 reads CASSPGGQGLAFF. Here the CDR3 DNA reads TGTGCCAGCAGCCCAGGAGGGCAGGGTTTAGCTTTCTTT. The complete variable domain, with remaining parts taken from reference TRBV5-4 and TRBJ1-1, reads ETGVTQSPTHLIKTRGQQVTLRCSSQSGHNTVSWYQQALGQGPQFIFQYYREEENGRGNFPPRFSGLQFPNYSSELNVNALELDDSALYLCASSPGGQGLAFFGQGTRLTVV.

This clone has just a few counts. The chain recombines TRBV5-1 with TRBJ2-7; possibly TRBD1 for D (5 bases). Germline lookup yields CDR1 SGHRS and CDR2 YFSETQ. The CDR3 spans 13 residues. Trimming stripped 5 bases from V and 4 bases from J, with 13 bases between. The CDR3 here is CASSGPRAYEQYF. For the CDR3, the DNA is TGCGCCAGCAGTGGTCCCAGGGCGTACGAGCAGTACTTC.

This clone was observed a few times. This chain connects TRBV2 to TRBJ1-4; 9 bases map to TRBD1. Per the germline V gene, CDR1 is SNHLY and CDR2 is FYNNEI. After removal of 3 bases from V and 3 bases from J, the junction contained 2 bases not matched to a gene. CDR3 length equals 15 residues. The DNA of the CDR3 is TGTGCCAGCAGTGAGGACAGGGGTTCTAATGAAAAACTGTTTTTT. This codes for CASSEDRGSNEKLFF.

This clone was seen once. This chain uses TRBV5-1 with TRBJ1-6; tentative D call: TRBD1 (6 bases). CDR3 length equals 15 residues. Germline CDR1 reads SGHRS; CDR2 reads YFSETQ. Trimming pared 4 bases from V and 0 bases from J, leaving 8 bases between. The CDR3 nucleotides read TGCGCCAGCAGCACAGGGAGCTCCTATAATTCACCCCTCCACTTT. Translation gives CASSTGSSYNSPLHF. The full variable domain, with the rest looked up from reference TRBV5-1 and TRBJ1-6, is KAGVTQTPRYLIKTRGQQVTLSCSPISGHRSVSWYQQTPGQGLQFLFEYFSETQRNKGNFPGRFSGRQFSNSRSEMNVSTLELGDSALYLCASSTGSSYNSPLHFGNGTRLTVT.

This clone was counted a few times. The chain carries TRBV7-2 and TRBJ1-2, with 8 bases that match TRBD1. CDR1 and CDR2 from the germline V gene are SGHTA and FQGNSA. CDR3 length: 15 residues. Trimming removed 2 bases from V and 3 bases from J; junction bases left unmatched: 5. DNA for the CDR3: TGTGCCAGCAGCTTACAGGGGGCGCTTGACTATGGCTACACCTTC. Translation: CASSLQGALDYGYTF.

The chain has TRBV7-2 and TRBJ2-1, with TRBD2 identical over 8 bases. Germline V CDR1 and CDR2: SGHTA, FQGNSA. The CDR3 has 15 amino acids. Unmatched junction bases numbered 12, after V lost 6 bases and J lost 8 bases. This CDR3 reads CASSPKREISYEQFF. Written as DNA, the CDR3 is TGTGCCAGCAGTCCAAAGCGGGAGATATCCTATGAGCAGTTCTTC.

This clone was detected a few times. This chain uses TRBV7-8 with TRBJ2-1; 8 bases are shared with TRBD2. The CDR3 runs to 18 residues. The V gene's germline CDR1 is SGHVS and CDR2 FQNEAQ. The trim removed 6 bases at V and 3 bases at J, leaving 16 bases unmatched. The CDR3 reads CASSHSGVTRYIYNEQFF. Written as DNA, the CDR3 is TGTGCCAGCAGTCATAGCGGGGTTACCCGCTACATCTACAATGAGCAGTTCTTC.

This clone has only a few counts. This chain's CDR3 is CASSAALGGGETQYF. For the CDR3, the DNA is TGTGCCAGCAGTGCCGCCCTCGGCGGCGGGGAGACCCAGTACTTC. The chain recombines TRBV6-4 with TRBJ2-5; tentative D call: TRBD2 (5 bases). V was trimmed by 4 bases and J by 5 bases, leaving 17 bases between them. This CDR3 has 15 amino acids. Germline lookup yields CDR1 MRHNA and CDR2 SNTAGT.

In DNA, the CDR3 is TGTGCCAGCAGTTATTTGACAGGGGCTTCCGAGCAGTACTTC. Translated, it gives CASSYLTGASEQYF. V gene TRBV6-5 combines with J gene TRBJ2-7; TRBD1 matches at 8 bases. V lost 3 bases, J lost 6 bases, and 7 bases stayed unmatched. The length of the CDR3 is 14 residues. The germline V gene encodes CDR1 MNHEY and CDR2 SVGAGI.

The chain is built from TRBV5-6 and TRBJ2-7; TRBD2 matches 13 bases. V gave up 0 bases and J gave up 4 bases; unmatched junction bases: 13. Germline CDR1 is SGHDT and CDR2 is YYEEEE. The CDR3 spans 19 residues. Here the CDR3 DNA reads TGTGCCAGCAGCTTGGCAAGCGAAGGACTAGCGGGAGAGCATTACGAGCAGTACTTC. Amino acid sequence: CASSLASEGLAGEHYEQYF. Together with reference TRBV5-6 and TRBJ2-7, the CDR3 gives the full variable domain: DAGVTQSPTHLIKTRGQQVTLRCSPKSGHDTVSWYQQALGQGPQFIFQYYEEEERQRGNFPDRFSGHQFPNYSSELNVNALLLGDSALYLCASSLASEGLAGEHYEQYFGPGTRLTVT.

The rearrangement links TRBV19 to TRBJ2-5, with TRBD1 as a possible D gene (6 bases). Germline CDR1 and CDR2: LNHDA and SQIVND (reference sequence). V was cut by 0 bases and J by 7 bases, with 15 bases left in between. There are 15 residues in the CDR3. CDR3 bases: TGTGCCAGTAGTATAGATGGGTCAGGGGTTCGGACCCAGTACTTC. This gives the protein CASSIDGSGVRTQYF.

The rearrangement links TRBV28 to TRBJ2-1; 11 nucleotides match TRBD2. From germline, CDR1 is MDHEN and CDR2 SYDVKM. The V segment lost 7 bases and the J segment 8 bases; nucleotides outside the gene matches: 13. CDR3 size: 16 residues. This chain's CDR3 is CASTPELAGVWDEQFF. DNA of the CDR3: TGTGCCAGCACGCCCGAACTAGCGGGAGTTTGGGATGAGCAGTTCTTC.